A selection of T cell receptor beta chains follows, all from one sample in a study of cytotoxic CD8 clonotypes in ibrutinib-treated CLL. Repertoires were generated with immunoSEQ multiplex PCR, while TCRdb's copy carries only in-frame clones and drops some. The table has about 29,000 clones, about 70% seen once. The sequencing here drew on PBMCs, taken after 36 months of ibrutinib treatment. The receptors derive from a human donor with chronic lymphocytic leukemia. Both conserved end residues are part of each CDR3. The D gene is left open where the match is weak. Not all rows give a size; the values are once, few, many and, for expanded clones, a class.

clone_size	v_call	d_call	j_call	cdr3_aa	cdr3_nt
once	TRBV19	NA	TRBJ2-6	CASRGAGANVLTF	TGTGCCAGCCGGGGTGCTGGGGCCAACGTCCTGACTTTC
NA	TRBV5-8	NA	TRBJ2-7	CASTLSLYEQYF	TGTGCCAGCACCCTCTCCCTCTACGAGCAGTACTTC
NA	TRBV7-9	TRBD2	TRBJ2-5	CASSPSGLQETQYF	TGTGCCAGCAGCCCTAGCGGGCTCCAAGAGACCCAGTACTTC
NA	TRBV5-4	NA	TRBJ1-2	CASSLSETYLYGYTF	TGTGCCAGCAGCTTGTCGGAGACCTACCTTTATGGCTACACCTTC
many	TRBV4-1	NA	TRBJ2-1	CASSLGGGPYNEQFF	TGCGCCAGCAGCCTAGGGGGGGGCCCTTACAATGAGCAGTTCTTC
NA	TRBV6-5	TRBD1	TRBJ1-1	CASSFGQGGHTEAFF	TGTGCCAGCAGTTTCGGACAGGGGGGGCACACTGAAGCTTTCTTT
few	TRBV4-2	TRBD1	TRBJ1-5	CASSQGDGTGNQPQHF	TGTGCCAGCAGCCAAGGCGATGGGACAGGCAATCAGCCCCAGCATTTT
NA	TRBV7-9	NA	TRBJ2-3	CASRMSDTQYF	TGTGCCAGCAGGATGAGTGATACGCAGTATTTT
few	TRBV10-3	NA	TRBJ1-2	CAISGGGATNYGYTF	TGTGCCATCAGTGGGGGTGGGGCGACGAACTATGGCTACACCTTC
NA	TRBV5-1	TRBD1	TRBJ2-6	CASSSGQISGANVLTF	TGCGCCAGCAGCTCGGGACAGATCTCTGGGGCCAACGTCCTGACTTTC
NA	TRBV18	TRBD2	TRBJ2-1	CASTGRPYNEQFF	TGTGCCAGCACCGGGAGGCCCTACAATGAGCAGTTCTTC
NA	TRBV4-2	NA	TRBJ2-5	CASSQDAGTGGVQYF	TGTGCCAGCAGCCAAGACGCCGGGACTGGAGGCGTCCAGTACTTC
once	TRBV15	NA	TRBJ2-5	CATSPHRETQYF	TGTGCCACCAGCCCTCACCGGGAGACCCAGTACTTC
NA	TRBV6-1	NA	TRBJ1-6	CASSDKEGSSYNSPLHF	TGTGCCAGCAGTGATAAAGAAGGGAGTTCCTATAATTCACCCCTCCACTTT
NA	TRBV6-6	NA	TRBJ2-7	CASNPSTGPEQYF	TGTGCCAGCAATCCATCAACAGGGCCCGAGCAGTACTTC
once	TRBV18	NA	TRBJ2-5	CASSRGAQETQYF	TGTGCCAGCTCACGGGGTGCGCAAGAGACCCAGTACTTC